Shown below are 18 T cell receptor beta chains from a single sample sequenced in a study of T cells after yellow fever vaccination. Each CDR3 protein gets one entry after TCRdb re-called the 5' RACE reads with MiXCR. This sample has some 600,000 distinct CDR3 sequences, with about 12% found just once. The sample in question was PBMCs, obtained on the day of the yellow fever booster vaccination. Source of these receptors: a young man who received the YFV17D yellow fever vaccine.

This clonotype was observed a few times. This sequence joins TRBV9 and TRBJ2-3; D unresolved. Germline assignment: CDR1 SGDLS and CDR2 YYNGEE. V lost 3 bases and J 2 bases, leaving 10 bases between the germline ends. The CDR3 length is 14 residues. The CDR3 bases are TGTGCCAGCAGCGGCTCATGGTCCACAGATACGCAGTATTTT. The encoded protein is CASSGSWSTDTQYF.

There are many counts of this clonotype. The V call is TRBV4-3, the J call TRBJ2-3, with TRBD1 matching over 9 bases. The CDR3 is made up of 14 amino acids. CDR1 is LGHNA and CDR2 is YSLEER in the germline V gene. Losses at the gene ends were 1 base for V and 6 bases for J; bases not matched to a gene: 2. This CDR3 is CASSQGDREDTQYF. CDR3 sequence (DNA): TGCGCCAGCAGCCAAGGGGACAGGGAGGATACGCAGTATTTT.

This clonotype was seen more than once but under ten times. This chain links TRBV7-2 with TRBJ2-1; tentatively, D is TRBD1 (6 bases). The germline V gene has CDR1 SGHTA and CDR2 FQGNSA. Trimming took off 5 bases at V and 5 bases at J, with 16 bases between the two ends. The CDR3 runs 15 residues. Here the CDR3 DNA reads TGTGCCAGCAGCCTACAGGGTGGACTGAACAATGAGCAGTTCTTC. Translating it yields CASSLQGGLNNEQFF.

The DNA of the CDR3 is TGTGCCTGGAACCCTGGGACAACATACAATGAGCAGTTCTTC. Translating it yields CAWNPGTTYNEQFF. The chain uses TRBV30 and TRBJ2-1; possible D gene TRBD1, 6 bases. V lost 4 bases and J lost 4, with 14 bases in between. This CDR3 has 14 residues. Germline V gene sequence: CDR1 GTSNPN, CDR2 SVGIG (reference sequence).

The table lists this clonotype with a few counts. This chain joins TRBV7-2 and TRBJ2-7; 12 bases fit TRBD1. This CDR3 region has 16 residues. Germline values: CDR1 SGHTA, CDR2 FQGNSA. V dropped 7 bases and J dropped 7; count of bases not matched to a gene: 14. CDR3 sequence reads: CASTPRGGTGGVEQYF. The CDR3 region has the DNA TGTGCCAGCACCCCCCGCGGTGGGACAGGGGGCGTGGAGCAGTACTTC.

This clonotype was counted only a few times. This chain connects TRBV9 to TRBJ2-2, with 7 positions matching TRBD1. CDR1 is SGDLS and CDR2 is YYNGEE in the germline V gene. V trimming: 1 base; J trimming: 3 bases; junction bases outside the gene matches: 0. CDR3 length: 14 amino acids. The DNA for the CDR3 is TGTGCCAGCAGCGTAACAGGGGACACCGGGGAGCTGTTTTTT. Amino acid sequence: CASSVTGDTGELFF.

The genes are TRBV7-9 and TRBJ2-5, with a weak D call TRBD1 (5 bases). The CDR3 loop spans 17 amino acids. Per the germline V gene, CDR1 is SEHNR and CDR2 is FQNEAQ (reference sequence). V shed 1 base and J shed 3 bases, with 18 bases lying between them. The CDR3 spells CASSLVGQGRLEETQYF. The CDR3 DNA follows: TGTGCCAGCAGCTTAGTGGGGCAGGGCAGGTTGGAAGAGACCCAGTACTTC.

This clonotype has just a few counts. The chain is built from TRBV20-1 and TRBJ2-2, with 7 nucleotides matching TRBD2. V shed 6 bases, J shed 3 bases, and the junction held 10 bases outside the gene matches. This CDR3 contains 15 residues. The germline CDR1 and CDR2 sequences are DFQATT and SNEGSKA (reference sequence). CDR3 amino acids: CSAAGPGGHTGELFF. The CDR3 nucleotides read TGCAGTGCAGCGGGTCCGGGAGGCCACACCGGGGAGCTGTTTTTT.

The J gene is TRBJ1-4, the V gene TRBV9; D may be TRBD1 (5 bases). The V gene lost 3 bases and the J gene lost 7 bases, with 10 bases spanning the gap. The germline CDR1 and CDR2 sequences are SGDLS and YYNGEE. The CDR3 length is 13 residues. Here the CDR3 reads CASSGSRGEKLFF. The CDR3 DNA reads TGTGCCAGCAGCGGAAGTAGGGGTGAAAAACTGTTTTTT.

The CDR3 region is CSARDIRLGNNEQFF. DNA of the CDR3: TGCAGTGCTAGAGATATTAGGTTAGGAAACAATGAGCAGTTCTTC. The V call is TRBV20-1, the J call TRBJ2-1; no definite D call. The CDR3 has 15 residues. The V and J ends lost 0 bases and 5 bases respectively, with 14 bases between them. Germline CDR1 reads DFQATT; CDR2 reads SNEGSKA (reference sequence).

This clonotype was seen ten or more times. The rearrangement joins TRBV24-1 to TRBJ2-3; no firm D call. The CDR3 spans 12 residues. Germline values: CDR1 KGHDR, CDR2 SFDVKD. V was trimmed by 10 bases and J by 3 bases, leaving 10 bases between them. CDR3 DNA sequence: TGTGCCACTGGAGTTGGGACAGATACGCAGTATTTT. This encodes CATGVGTDTQYF.

The chain employs TRBV7-2 and TRBJ2-1; 13 bases are shared with TRBD2. The germline V gene encodes CDR1 SGHTA and CDR2 FQGNSA. The CDR3 consists of 17 residues. With V trimmed by 3 bases and J by 2 bases, 4 bases remained unmatched. Here the CDR3 DNA reads TGTGCCAGCAGCTTCACCGGGACTAGCGGGACCTACAATGAGCAGTTCTTC. Protein: CASSFTGTSGTYNEQFF.

The sample holds a few counts of this clonotype. The genes are TRBV9 and TRBJ2-2, with 9 bases fitting TRBD2. CDR3 length equals 18 residues. The germline V gene encodes CDR1 SGDLS and CDR2 YYNGEE. J lost 0 bases, V lost 3 bases, and 9 bases had no gene match. CDR3 DNA: TGTGCCAGCAGCGGAAAAGGGCTAGCGGGGACGAACACCGGGGAGCTGTTTTTT. Translating it yields CASSGKGLAGTNTGELFF.

V usage is TRBV10-3 and J usage is TRBJ2-5; D ambiguous. V was shortened by 2 bases and J by 4 bases, with 8 bases between the two germline ends. CDR1 ENHRY and CDR2 SYGVKD come from the germline V gene. This CDR3 region has 13 residues. The CDR3: CAISEGSPETQYF. In DNA form, the CDR3 reads TGTGCCATCAGTGAGGGGTCCCCAGAGACCCAGTACTTC.

This clonotype has a handful of counts. The J gene is TRBJ2-1, the V gene TRBV7-8; 11 bases are shared with TRBD2. Germline-derived CDR1 and CDR2 are SGHVS and FQNEAQ. The ends lost 1 base at V and 8 bases at J; junction bases unmatched: 7. This CDR3 is built from 16 residues. CDR3 DNA sequence: TGTGCCAGCAGCTTAGGGGCAGCTAGCGGGAGGCATGAGCAGTTCTTC. Translated: CASSLGAASGRHEQFF.

This clonotype has a handful of counts. This sequence joins TRBV29-1 and TRBJ2-6; weak D call: TRBD1 (6 bases). Trimming removed 6 bases at V and 1 base at J, with 7 bases between. Germline values: CDR1 SQVTM, CDR2 ANQGSEA. The CDR3 sequence is 13 residues long. Written as DNA, the CDR3 is TGCAGCGTCACAGGGTCTGGGGCCAACGTCCTGACTTTC. It translates to CSVTGSGANVLTF.

The chain is built from TRBV20-1 and TRBJ2-3; the D gene is possibly TRBD2 (6 bases). Trimming took 7 bases from V and 0 from J, leaving 8 bases between them. This CDR3 comprises 12 residues. CDR1 DFQATT and CDR2 SNEGSKA come from the germline V gene (reference sequence). Here the CDR3 reads CSVGGSTDTQYF. The CDR3 nucleotides read TGCAGTGTCGGGGGTAGCACAGATACGCAGTATTTT.

The rearrangement joins TRBV7-2 to TRBJ2-6; D is uncertain. The V end was cut by 1 base, the J end by 2 bases, with 6 bases between. CDR1 is SGHTA, CDR2 FQGNSA, per germline. CDR3 length: 15 residues. The CDR3 sequence: CASSLVGPGANVLTF. The CDR3 region has the DNA TGTGCCAGCAGCTTAGTCGGGCCTGGGGCCAACGTCCTGACTTTC.